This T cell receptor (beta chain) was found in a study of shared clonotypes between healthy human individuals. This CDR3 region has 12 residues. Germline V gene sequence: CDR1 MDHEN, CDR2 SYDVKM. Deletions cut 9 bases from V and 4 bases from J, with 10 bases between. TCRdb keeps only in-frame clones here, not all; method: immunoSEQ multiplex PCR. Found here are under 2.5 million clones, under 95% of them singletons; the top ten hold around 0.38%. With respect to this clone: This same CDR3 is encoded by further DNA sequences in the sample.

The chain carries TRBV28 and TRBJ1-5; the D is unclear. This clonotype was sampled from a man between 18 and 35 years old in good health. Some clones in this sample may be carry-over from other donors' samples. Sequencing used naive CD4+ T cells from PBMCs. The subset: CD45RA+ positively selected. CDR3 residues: CASHRPNQPQHF. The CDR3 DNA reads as TGTGCCAGTCATCGACCTAATCAGCCCCAGCATTTT.